The sequence of this TCR beta chain was determined in a study of blood T cell repertoires in COVID-19. About the study: T cells, B-cell-depleted T cells, or PBMCs supplied cDNA or gDNA.

The table came from immunoSEQ multiplex PCR; TCRdb's copy has only in-frame clones and leaves some out. Among 90,000 to 150,000 clones listed, approximately 81% were seen once. CDR3 length: 15 amino acids. Germline assignment: CDR1 MNHEY and CDR2 SVGAGI. This clone showed up just once. Mismatch with germline at one junction end may stem from a read error. This receptor was identified in a woman aged 80 or over with acute or convalescent COVID-19. This chain uses TRBV6-5 with TRBJ2-7; 7 nucleotides align to TRBD1. Input material: peripheral blood. The CDR3 is CASSFAGTAIYGQYF. The CDR3, as DNA: TGTGCCAGCAGTTTTGCCGGGACAGCTATCTACGGGCAGTACTTC.